This TCR beta chain appears in the sequencing data of a study of T cells in Graves' hyperthyroidism and ophthalmopathy. Study at large: Peripheral blood was drawn at first diagnosis, prior to all treatment. Whole-study findings and limits: Patients with ophthalmopathy were separated from those with stable hyperthyroidism by a 13 V-J model. Blood held most thyroid clonotypes expanded above 0.001 frequency.

The definition of stable Graves' hyperthyroidism was no ophthalmopathy progression within 18 months. RNA transcripts provided the source from which TCR beta CDR3 regions were amplified. First-round RT-PCR of the TCR CDR3 relied on the HTBI primer set. MiXCR was run by TCRdb on the multiplex PCR reads, yielding one entry per CDR3 protein. The top ten hold 5% to 6% of the sample, which has a few hundred thousand distinct CDR3 sequences, 12% to 15% seen once. Germline V gives CDR1 PRHDT, CDR2 FYEKMQ (reference sequence). The CDR3 has 17 residues. V lost 4 bases, J lost 8 bases, and 11 bases stayed unmatched. As for this clonotype: The antigen is not known.

The receptor comes from a young woman with Graves' hyperthyroidism. The specimen sequenced was blood. The chain couples TRBV13 to TRBJ2-1; 13 bases match TRBD2. For the CDR3, the DNA is TGTGCCAGCAGCTCGGAGGGGACTAGCGGGAAAGCCCATGAGCAGTTCTTC. Protein: CASSSEGTSGKAHEQFF.